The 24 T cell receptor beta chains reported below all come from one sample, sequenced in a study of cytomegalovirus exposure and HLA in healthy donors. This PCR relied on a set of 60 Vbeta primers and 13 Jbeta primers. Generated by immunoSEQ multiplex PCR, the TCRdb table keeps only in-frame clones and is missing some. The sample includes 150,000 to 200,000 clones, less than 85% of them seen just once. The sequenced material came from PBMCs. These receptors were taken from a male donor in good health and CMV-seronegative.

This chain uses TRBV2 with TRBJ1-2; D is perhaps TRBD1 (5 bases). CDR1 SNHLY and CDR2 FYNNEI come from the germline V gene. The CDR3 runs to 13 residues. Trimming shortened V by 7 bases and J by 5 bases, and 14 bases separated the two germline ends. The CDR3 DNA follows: TGTGCCAGCACCCGGGGGGGGATTTATGGCTACACCTTC. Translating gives CASTRGGIYGYTF.

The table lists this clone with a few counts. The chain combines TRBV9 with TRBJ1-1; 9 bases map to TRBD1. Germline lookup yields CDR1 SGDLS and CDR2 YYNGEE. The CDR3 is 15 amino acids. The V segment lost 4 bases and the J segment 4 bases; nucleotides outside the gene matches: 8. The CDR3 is CASSPDRGSGTEAFF. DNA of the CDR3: TGTGCCAGCAGCCCAGACAGGGGGTCCGGCACTGAAGCTTTCTTT.

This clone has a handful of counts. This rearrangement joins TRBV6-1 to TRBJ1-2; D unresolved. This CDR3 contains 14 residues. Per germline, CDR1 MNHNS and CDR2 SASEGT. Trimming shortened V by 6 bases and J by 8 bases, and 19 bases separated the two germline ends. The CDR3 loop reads CASSGGPDGGGYTF. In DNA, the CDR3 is TGTGCCAGCAGCGGAGGGCCTGACGGAGGGGGCTACACCTTC.

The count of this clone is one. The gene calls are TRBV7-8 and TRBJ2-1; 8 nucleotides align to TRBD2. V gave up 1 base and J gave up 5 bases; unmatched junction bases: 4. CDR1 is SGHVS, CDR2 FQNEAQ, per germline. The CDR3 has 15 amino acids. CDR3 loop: CASSLGTGGNNEQFF. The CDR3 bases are TGTGCCAGCAGCTTAGGAACGGGAGGGAACAATGAGCAGTTCTTC.

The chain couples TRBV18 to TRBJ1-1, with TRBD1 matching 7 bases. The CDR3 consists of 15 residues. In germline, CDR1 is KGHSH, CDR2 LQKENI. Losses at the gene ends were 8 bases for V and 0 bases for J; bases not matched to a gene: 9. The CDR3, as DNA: TGTGCCAGCAAAACCCTGGGACAGATGAACACTGAAGCTTTCTTT. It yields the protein CASKTLGQMNTEAFF.

The CDR3 is CASSLFRGTGGNTIYF. The CDR3 nucleotides are TGTGCCAGCAGCTTGTTTCGGGGGACAGGAGGAAACACCATATATTTT. The chain recombines TRBV5-6 with TRBJ1-3; 8 bases align to TRBD1. Germline V CDR1 and CDR2: SGHDT, YYEEEE. The CDR3 runs to 16 residues. V was pared by 1 base and J by 4 bases, with 7 bases of the junction left unmatched.

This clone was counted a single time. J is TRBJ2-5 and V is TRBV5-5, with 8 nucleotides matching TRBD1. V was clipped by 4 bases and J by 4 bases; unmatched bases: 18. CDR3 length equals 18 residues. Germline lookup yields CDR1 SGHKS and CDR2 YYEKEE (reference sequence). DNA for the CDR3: TGTGCCAGCAGCCCGGTGGGGACAGGATCATTCTGGACAGAGACCCAGTACTTC. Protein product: CASSPVGTGSFWTETQYF.

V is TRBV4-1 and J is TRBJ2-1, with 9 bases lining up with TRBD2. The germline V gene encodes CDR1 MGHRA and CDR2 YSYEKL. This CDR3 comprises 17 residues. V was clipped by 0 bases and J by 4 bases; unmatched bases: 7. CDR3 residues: CASSQDLSGGRYNEQFF. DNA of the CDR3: TGCGCCAGCAGCCAAGATTTAAGCGGGGGGAGGTACAATGAGCAGTTCTTC.

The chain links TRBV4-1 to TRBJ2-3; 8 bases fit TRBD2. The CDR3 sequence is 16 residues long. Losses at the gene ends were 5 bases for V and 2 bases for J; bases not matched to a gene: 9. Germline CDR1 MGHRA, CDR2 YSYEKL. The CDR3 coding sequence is TGCGCCAGCAGCTCCACATCACTAGCGGACACAGATACGCAGTATTTT. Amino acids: CASSSTSLADTDTQYF.

CDR3 residues: CASSPRPGTRRGNTIYF. The CDR3 DNA reads as TGTGCCAGCAGCCCAAGGCCCGGGACAAGGCGAGGAAACACCATATATTTT. This chain connects TRBV7-6 to TRBJ1-3; a weak D match, TRBD1 (6 bases). Trimming pared 5 bases from V and 4 bases from J, leaving 21 bases between. The CDR3 runs 17 residues. Germline assignment: CDR1 SGHVS and CDR2 FNYEAQ.

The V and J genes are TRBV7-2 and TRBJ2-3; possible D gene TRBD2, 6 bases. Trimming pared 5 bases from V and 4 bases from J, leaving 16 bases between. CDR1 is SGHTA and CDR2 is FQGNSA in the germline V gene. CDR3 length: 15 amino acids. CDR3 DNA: TGTGCCAGCAGCCGCGGGAATATGGGTGCAGATACGCAGTATTTT. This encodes CASSRGNMGADTQYF.

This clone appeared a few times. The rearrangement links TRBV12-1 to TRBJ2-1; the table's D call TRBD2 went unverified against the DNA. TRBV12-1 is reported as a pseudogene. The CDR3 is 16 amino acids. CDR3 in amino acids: CASPKGRTRRESEQFF. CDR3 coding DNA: TGTGCCAGCCCTAAAGGCCGGACTAGACGGGAATCTGAGCAGTTCTTC.

Written as DNA, the CDR3 is TGTGCCAGCAGCGCCTGGACTAGCGGGGAGATTTTAAAAAATGAGCAGTTCTTC. Its protein is CASSAWTSGEILKNEQFF. This sequence joins TRBV5-8 and TRBJ2-1, with 12 bases fitting TRBD2. This CDR3 is built from 18 residues. Germline CDR1 reads SGHTS; CDR2 reads YDEGEE. J gave up 7 bases and V 4 bases, and 15 bases lay outside the gene matches.

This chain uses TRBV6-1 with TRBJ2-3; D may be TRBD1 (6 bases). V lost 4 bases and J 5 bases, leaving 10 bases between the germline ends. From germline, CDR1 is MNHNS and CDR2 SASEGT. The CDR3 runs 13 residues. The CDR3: CASSAGRGDTQYF. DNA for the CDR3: TGTGCCAGCAGTGCAGGCAGGGGAGATACGCAGTATTTT.

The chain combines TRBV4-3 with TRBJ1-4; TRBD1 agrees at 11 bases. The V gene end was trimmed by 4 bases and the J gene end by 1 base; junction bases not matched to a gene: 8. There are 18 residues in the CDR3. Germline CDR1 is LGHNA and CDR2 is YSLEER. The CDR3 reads CASSPGQGGRVTNEKLFF. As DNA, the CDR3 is TGCGCCAGCAGCCCGGGACAGGGGGGACGAGTAACTAATGAAAAACTGTTTTTT.

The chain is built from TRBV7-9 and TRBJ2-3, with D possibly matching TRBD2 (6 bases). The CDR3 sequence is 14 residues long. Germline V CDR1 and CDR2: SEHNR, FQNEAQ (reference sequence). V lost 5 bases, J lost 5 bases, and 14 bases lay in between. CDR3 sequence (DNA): TGTGCCAGCAGCGTAGAGGGAGGTGGAGATACGCAGTATTTT. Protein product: CASSVEGGGDTQYF.

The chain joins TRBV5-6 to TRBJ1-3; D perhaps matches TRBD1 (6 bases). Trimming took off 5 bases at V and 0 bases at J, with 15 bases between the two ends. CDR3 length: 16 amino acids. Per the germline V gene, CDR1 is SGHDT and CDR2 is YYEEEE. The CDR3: CASRGRGKDSGNTIYF. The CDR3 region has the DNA TGTGCCAGCAGGGGAAGGGGGAAGGACTCTGGAAACACCATATATTTT.

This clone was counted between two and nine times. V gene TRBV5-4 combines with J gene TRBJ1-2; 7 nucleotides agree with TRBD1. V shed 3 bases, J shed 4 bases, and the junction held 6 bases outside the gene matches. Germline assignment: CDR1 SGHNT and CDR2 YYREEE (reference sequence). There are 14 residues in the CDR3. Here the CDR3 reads CASSSGQTSYGYTF. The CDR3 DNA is TGTGCCAGCAGCTCGGGACAGACATCCTATGGCTACACCTTC.

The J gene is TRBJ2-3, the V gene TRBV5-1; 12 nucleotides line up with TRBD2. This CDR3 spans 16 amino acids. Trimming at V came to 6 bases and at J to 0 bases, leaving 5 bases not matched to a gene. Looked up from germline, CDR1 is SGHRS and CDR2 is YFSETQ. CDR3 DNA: TGCGCCAGCAATCCGGGGACTAGCGGGAGCACAGATACGCAGTATTTT. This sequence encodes CASNPGTSGSTDTQYF.

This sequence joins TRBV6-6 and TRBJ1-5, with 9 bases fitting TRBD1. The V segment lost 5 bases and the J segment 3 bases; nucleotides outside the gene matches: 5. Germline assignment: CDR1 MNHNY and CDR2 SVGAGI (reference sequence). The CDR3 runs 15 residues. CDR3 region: CASSSWDRDNQPQHF. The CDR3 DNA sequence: TGTGCCAGCAGTAGTTGGGACAGGGACAATCAGCCCCAGCATTTT.

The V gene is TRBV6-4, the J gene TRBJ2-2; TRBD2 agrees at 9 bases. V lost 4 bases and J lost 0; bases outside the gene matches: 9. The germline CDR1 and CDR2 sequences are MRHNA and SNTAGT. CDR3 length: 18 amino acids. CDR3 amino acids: CASSVKAGGFANTGELFF. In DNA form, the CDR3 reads TGTGCCAGCAGTGTCAAGGCGGGAGGGTTCGCGAACACCGGGGAGCTGTTTTTT.

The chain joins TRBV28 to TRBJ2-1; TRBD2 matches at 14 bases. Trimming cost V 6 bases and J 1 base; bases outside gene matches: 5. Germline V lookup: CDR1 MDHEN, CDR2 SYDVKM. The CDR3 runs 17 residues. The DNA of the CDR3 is TGTGCCAGCAGCCCGGGACTAGCGGGGGCTTCCTACAATGAGCAGTTCTTC. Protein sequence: CASSPGLAGASYNEQFF.

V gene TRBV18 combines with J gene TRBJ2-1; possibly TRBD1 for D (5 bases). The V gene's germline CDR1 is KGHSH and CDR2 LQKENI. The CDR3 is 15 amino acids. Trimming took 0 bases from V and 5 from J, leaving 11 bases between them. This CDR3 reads CASSPPSPGNNEQFF. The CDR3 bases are TGTGCCAGCTCACCACCGAGTCCAGGGAACAATGAGCAGTTCTTC.

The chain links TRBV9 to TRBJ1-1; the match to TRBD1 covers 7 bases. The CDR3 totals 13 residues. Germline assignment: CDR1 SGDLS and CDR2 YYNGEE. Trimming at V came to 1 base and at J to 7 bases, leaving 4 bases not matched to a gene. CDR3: CASSVLQGGEAFF. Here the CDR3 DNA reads TGTGCCAGCAGCGTACTCCAGGGGGGTGAAGCTTTCTTT.